These 23 T cell receptor beta chains were sequenced from one sample in a study of shared clonotypes between healthy human individuals. Here immunoSEQ multiplex PCR was the method, and the copy in TCRdb shows in-frame clones only, minus some. The table includes approximately 600,000 clones, approximately 95% detected once. CD8 cells classed as naive were CD45RO-negative and positively selected for CCR7, excluding terminally differentiated effector memory CD45RA+ cells. The sequenced sample was naive CD8+ T cells sorted from blood. These receptors originate from a woman aged 30 to 39 in good health.

This clone was seen just once. The chain is built from TRBV5-5 and TRBJ2-3; D may be TRBD1 (6 bases). The CDR3 has 15 amino acids. Germline V CDR1 and CDR2: SGHKS, YYEKEE (reference sequence). Trimming removed 2 bases at V and 5 bases at J, with 15 bases between. As DNA, the CDR3 is TGTGCCAGCAGCTTCTCGGACAGTCTGGGAGATACGCAGTATTTT. Protein product: CASSFSDSLGDTQYF.

The chain is built from TRBV19 and TRBJ2-7; TRBD1 aligns across 8 bases. Looked up from germline, CDR1 is LNHDA and CDR2 is SQIVND (reference sequence). The ends lost 1 base at V and 5 bases at J; junction bases unmatched: 4. This CDR3 is built from 14 residues. CDR3: CASSIVSTGDEQYF. The CDR3 nucleotides are TGTGCCAGTAGTATAGTATCGACAGGGGACGAGCAGTACTTC. The full variable domain, in which reference TRBV19 and TRBJ2-7 provide the parts outside the CDR3, is DGGITQSPKYLFRKEGQNVTLSCEQNLNHDAMYWYRQDPGQGLRLIYYSQIVNDFQKGDIAEGYSVSREKKESFPLTVTSAQKNPTAFYLCASSIVSTGDEQYFGPGTRLTVT.

The chain couples TRBV27 to TRBJ1-1, with D unclear. Germline V gene data show CDR1 as MNHEY and CDR2 as SMNVEV (reference sequence). This CDR3 region has 13 residues. V was shortened by 4 bases and J by 2 bases, with 8 bases between the two germline ends. CDR3 coding DNA: TGTGCCAGCAGTTCCGTGGGAAACACTGAAGCTTTCTTT. Translation gives CASSSVGNTEAFF.

This chain uses TRBV7-9 with TRBJ2-7, with D maybe TRBD2 (7 bases). This CDR3 is built from 19 residues. The V end was cut by 1 base, the J end by 5 bases, with 27 bases between. CDR1 and CDR2 (germline): SEHNR, FQNEAQ (reference sequence). CDR3 bases: TGTGCCAGCAGCTTAGGCGGAGGGGGTACCGGGACTACCACCCACGAGCAGTACTTC. It is translated as CASSLGGGGTGTTTHEQYF.

This chain joins TRBV9 and TRBJ1-1, with D perhaps TRBD1 (6 bases). This CDR3 is built from 17 residues. Germline assignment: CDR1 SGDLS and CDR2 YYNGEE. V was clipped by 1 base and J by 1 base, with 17 bases between them. CDR3 in amino acids: CASSVTSATGRNTEAFF. In DNA form, the CDR3 reads TGTGCCAGCAGCGTAACGTCAGCGACAGGACGGAACACTGAAGCTTTCTTT.

Note on this clone: Additional DNA sequences in this sample encode the identical CDR3. The chain couples TRBV27 to TRBJ2-7; the match to TRBD2 covers 7 bases. Germline V gives CDR1 MNHEY, CDR2 SMNVEV (reference sequence). V was clipped by 2 bases and J by 3 bases; unmatched bases: 4. The CDR3 loop spans 14 amino acids. In DNA form, the CDR3 reads TGTGCCAGCAGTTTAAGCTCTAGCGGCTACGAGCAGTACTTC. Protein product: CASSLSSSGYEQYF.

The V and J genes are TRBV13 and TRBJ2-2, with TRBD2 as a possible D gene (5 bases). With 2 bases removed from V and 6 bases from J, the gap between germline ends came to 16 bases. Germline V gene data show CDR1 as PRHDT and CDR2 as FYEKMQ (reference sequence). The CDR3 sequence is 16 residues long. CDR3: CASSLRRALLAGELFF. CDR3 in DNA: TGTGCCAGCAGCTTAAGGCGGGCCCTACTTGCCGGGGAGCTGTTTTTT.

V and J are TRBV30 and TRBJ1-4; tentative D call: TRBD1 (6 bases). Germline V gives CDR1 GTSNPN, CDR2 SVGIG (reference sequence). This CDR3 has 16 amino acids. Trimming cost V 2 bases and J 2 bases, with 15 bases left between them. Here the CDR3 DNA reads TGTGCCTGGAGTTATATTCCTCAGGGGACTAATGAAAAACTGTTTTTT. Its protein product is CAWSYIPQGTNEKLFF.

This rearrangement joins TRBV11-2 to TRBJ2-4; D possibly uses TRBD1 or TRBD2 (5 bases each). The germline gives CDR1 SGHAT, CDR2 FQNNGV. The CDR3 has 16 amino acids. V shed 5 bases and J shed 6 bases, with 20 bases lying between them. The DNA for the CDR3 is TGTGCCAGCAGCCCACTCCACGGGACGGTCGGAAACATTCAGTACTTC. It codes for CASSPLHGTVGNIQYF. Complete variable domain (other parts from reference TRBV11-2 and TRBJ2-4): EAGVAQSPRYKIIEKRQSVAFWCNPISGHATLYWYQQILGQGPKLLIQFQNNGVVDDSQLPKDRFSAERLKGVDSTLKIQPAKLEDSAVYLCASSPLHGTVGNIQYFGAGTRLSVL.

The chain uses TRBV5-1 and TRBJ2-2; the D gene is possibly TRBD2 (6 bases). Germline V gene data show CDR1 as SGHRS and CDR2 as YFSETQ. Trimming stripped 4 bases from V and 1 base from J, with 11 bases between. The CDR3 extends over 15 amino acids. The CDR3 here is CASSAGSRNTGELFF. The CDR3, as DNA: TGCGCCAGCAGCGCGGGATCGAGGAACACCGGGGAGCTGTTTTTT.

V usage is TRBV5-1 and J usage is TRBJ2-1, with TRBD2 as a possible D gene (5 bases). Germline CDR1 reads SGHRS; CDR2 reads YFSETQ. V lost 0 bases to trimming and J lost 9 bases, with 13 bases between them. The CDR3 is 14 residues long. DNA for the CDR3: TGCGCCAGCAGCTTGGCCGTTGTTGGGAGTGAGCAGTTCTTC. It codes for CASSLAVVGSEQFF.

The genes are TRBV11-2 and TRBJ2-1; D remains ambiguous. V dropped 2 bases and J dropped 11 bases, with 16 bases sitting between them. Germline V lookup: CDR1 SGHAT, CDR2 FQNNGV. CDR3 size: 14 residues. CDR3 DNA: TGTGCCAGCAGCTTAACGTTTCCAGCAGCTCAGCAGTTCTTC. Protein: CASSLTFPAAQQFF.

The V call is TRBV6-1, the J call TRBJ2-7; D remains unclear. Germline V CDR1 and CDR2: MNHNS, SASEGT. The CDR3 totals 14 residues. V lost 2 bases and J lost 2, with 10 bases in between. CDR3 coding DNA: TGTGCCAGCAGTGAATATCAGCTTACCTACGAGCAGTACTTC. Encoded protein: CASSEYQLTYEQYF.

This clone appeared once. The J gene is TRBJ1-1, the V gene TRBV4-1; 8 positions agree with TRBD1. Germline values: CDR1 MGHRA, CDR2 YSYEKL. The ends lost 1 base at V and 4 bases at J; junction bases unmatched: 11. This CDR3 is built from 17 residues. The CDR3, as DNA: TGCGCCAGCAGCCAAGCAAGGGCAGGGGGCAGGTTCACTGAAGCTTTCTTT. The encoded protein is CASSQARAGGRFTEAFF.

The chain is built from TRBV9 and TRBJ2-1, with 10 bases that match TRBD1. Germline V gene sequence: CDR1 SGDLS, CDR2 YYNGEE. V shed 0 bases, J shed 7 bases, and the junction held 16 bases outside the gene matches. The CDR3 contains 19 residues. The CDR3 loop is CASSVAGRHRGQGLNEQFF. Here the CDR3 DNA reads TGTGCCAGCAGCGTAGCTGGGAGGCATAGGGGACAGGGGCTAAATGAGCAGTTCTTC.

This chain connects TRBV27 to TRBJ2-2; TRBD1 matches 7 bases. J lost 6 bases, V lost 5 bases, and 3 bases had no gene match. Per the germline V gene, CDR1 is MNHEY and CDR2 is SMNVEV (reference sequence). This CDR3 contains 13 residues. This CDR3 is CASSQTGSGELFF. DNA of the CDR3: TGTGCCAGCAGTCAGACAGGGTCCGGGGAGCTGTTTTTT.

As to this clone: The same CDR3 arises from other DNA sequences in this sample as well. The gene calls are TRBV6-5 and TRBJ2-2; the D is unclear. The CDR3 runs to 14 residues. The ends were cut back, 2 bases at V and 2 bases at J, with 6 bases in the middle. Germline CDR1 and CDR2: MNHEY and SVGAGI. DNA for the CDR3: TGTGCCAGCAGTTACACTGGAAACACCGGGGAGCTGTTTTTT. Translating it yields CASSYTGNTGELFF.

The gene calls are TRBV10-3 and TRBJ2-7; 12 nucleotides line up with TRBD1. The CDR3 is 15 amino acids. Losses at the gene ends were 6 bases for V and 5 bases for J; bases not matched to a gene: 8. Germline lookup yields CDR1 ENHRY and CDR2 SYGVKD. Here the CDR3 DNA reads TGTGCCATCAGGGATCGGGACAGGGGGCTCGACGAGCAGTACTTC. It codes for CAIRDRDRGLDEQYF.

This chain joins TRBV30 and TRBJ2-7; perhaps TRBD2 as D (5 bases). Per germline, CDR1 GTSNPN and CDR2 SVGIG (reference sequence). V lost 2 bases and J lost 6, with 14 bases in between. The CDR3 consists of 13 residues. CDR3 nucleotide sequence: TGTGCCTGGAGTCTAGCCCGAGGTGCCGAGCAGTACTTC. It yields the protein CAWSLARGAEQYF.

The chain links TRBV19 to TRBJ2-1; D perhaps matches TRBD2 (6 bases). This CDR3 has 15 amino acids. Germline assignment: CDR1 LNHDA and CDR2 SQIVND (reference sequence). With 3 bases removed from V and 10 bases from J, the gap between germline ends came to 19 bases. Here the CDR3 reads CASSMAGTDYEEQFF. The CDR3 nucleotides are TGTGCCAGTAGTATGGCCGGGACGGACTACGAGGAGCAGTTCTTC.

The rearrangement joins TRBV13 to TRBJ2-3; 8 bases match TRBD1. J was trimmed by 2 bases and V by 8 bases; bases with no gene match: 9. The CDR3 spans 15 residues. Germline V gene sequence: CDR1 PRHDT, CDR2 FYEKMQ (reference sequence). The CDR3 DNA sequence: TGTGCCAGCTTTCCAGGGGGCGTTTTCACAGATACGCAGTATTTT. Its translation is CASFPGGVFTDTQYF.

The J gene is TRBJ1-2, the V gene TRBV7-6; D not certain. In germline, CDR1 is SGHVS, CDR2 FNYEAQ. V lost 1 base to trimming and J lost 8 bases, with 14 bases between them. This CDR3 spans 14 amino acids. This CDR3 reads CASSLGGSGNGYTF. The CDR3, as DNA: TGTGCCAGCAGCTTAGGCGGGTCGGGGAACGGCTACACCTTC.

The rearrangement links TRBV29-1 to TRBJ1-2; TRBD1 matches 7 bases. The CDR3 consists of 12 residues. Per the germline V gene, CDR1 is SQVTM and CDR2 is ANQGSEA. V trimming: 5 bases; J trimming: 8 bases; junction bases outside the gene matches: 8. Here the CDR3 reads CSVPGQLYGYTF. The CDR3 DNA reads as TGCAGCGTTCCGGGACAGCTTTACGGCTACACCTTC.